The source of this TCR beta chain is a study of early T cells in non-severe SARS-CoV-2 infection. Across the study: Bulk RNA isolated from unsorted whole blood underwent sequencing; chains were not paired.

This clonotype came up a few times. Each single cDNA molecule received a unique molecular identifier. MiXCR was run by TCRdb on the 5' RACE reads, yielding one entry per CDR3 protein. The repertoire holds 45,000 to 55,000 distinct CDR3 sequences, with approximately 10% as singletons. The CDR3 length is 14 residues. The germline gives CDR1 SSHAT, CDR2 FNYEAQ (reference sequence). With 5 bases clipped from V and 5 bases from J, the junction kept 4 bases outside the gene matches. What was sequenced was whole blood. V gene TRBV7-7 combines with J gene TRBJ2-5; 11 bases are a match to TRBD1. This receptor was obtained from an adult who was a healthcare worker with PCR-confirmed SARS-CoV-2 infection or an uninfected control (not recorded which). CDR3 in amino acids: CASSIWTGGETQYF. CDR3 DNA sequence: TGTGCCAGCAGCATTTGGACAGGGGGCGAGACCCAGTACTTC.